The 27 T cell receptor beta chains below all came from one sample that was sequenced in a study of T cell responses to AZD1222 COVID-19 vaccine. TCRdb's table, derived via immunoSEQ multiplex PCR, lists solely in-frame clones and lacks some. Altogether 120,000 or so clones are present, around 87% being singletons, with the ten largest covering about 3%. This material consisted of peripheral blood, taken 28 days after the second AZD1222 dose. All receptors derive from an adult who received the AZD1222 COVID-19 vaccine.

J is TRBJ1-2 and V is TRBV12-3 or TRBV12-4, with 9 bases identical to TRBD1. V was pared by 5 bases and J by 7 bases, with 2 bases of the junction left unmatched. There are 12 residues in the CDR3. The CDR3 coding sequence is TGTGCCAGCAGTAAGGACAGGGGTGGCTACACCTTC. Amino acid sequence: CASSKDRGGYTF.

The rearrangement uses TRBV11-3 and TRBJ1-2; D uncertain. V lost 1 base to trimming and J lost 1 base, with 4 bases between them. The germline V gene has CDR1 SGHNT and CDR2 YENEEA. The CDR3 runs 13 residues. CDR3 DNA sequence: TGTGCCAGCAGCTTAGGGAATAACTATGGCTACACCTTC. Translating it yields CASSLGNNYGYTF.

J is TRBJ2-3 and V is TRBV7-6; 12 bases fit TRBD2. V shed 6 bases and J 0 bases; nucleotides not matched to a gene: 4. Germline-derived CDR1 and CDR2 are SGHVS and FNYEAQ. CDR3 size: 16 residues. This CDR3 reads CASRKGLAGSTDTQYF. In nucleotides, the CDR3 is TGTGCCAGCAGGAAAGGACTAGCGGGGAGCACAGATACGCAGTATTTT.

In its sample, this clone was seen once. CDR3 in amino acids: CATRDRGLEQYF. CDR3 DNA sequence: TGCGCCACCCGGGACAGGGGGCTGGAGCAGTACTTC. The J gene is TRBJ2-7, the V gene TRBV10-2; 12 nucleotides align to TRBD1. The CDR3 has 12 amino acids. V lost 10 bases to trimming and J lost 7 bases; unmatched junction nucleotides: 5. The germline CDR1 and CDR2 sequences are WSHSY and SAAADI.

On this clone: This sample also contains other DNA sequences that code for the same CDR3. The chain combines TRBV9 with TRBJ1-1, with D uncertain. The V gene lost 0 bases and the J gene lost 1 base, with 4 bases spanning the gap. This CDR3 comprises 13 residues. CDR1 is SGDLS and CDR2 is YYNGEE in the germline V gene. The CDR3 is CASSVGPNTEAFF. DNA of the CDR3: TGTGCCAGCAGCGTAGGTCCGAACACTGAAGCTTTCTTT.

CDR3 region: CASQTRVDTGELFF. The CDR3 DNA reads TGTGCCAGCCAGACGCGCGTGGACACCGGGGAGCTGTTTTTT. The gene calls are TRBV25-1 and TRBJ2-2; D not resolved. CDR3 length: 14 residues. CDR1 and CDR2 (germline): MGHDK, SYGVNS. Trimming removed 8 bases from V and 3 bases from J, with 13 bases in between.

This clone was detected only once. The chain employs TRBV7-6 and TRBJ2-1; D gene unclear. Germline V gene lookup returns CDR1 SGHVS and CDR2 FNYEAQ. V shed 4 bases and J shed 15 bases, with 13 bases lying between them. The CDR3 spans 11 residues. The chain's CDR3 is CASSSYSWVFF. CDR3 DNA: TGTGCCAGCAGCTCCTATTCCTGGGTGTTCTTC.

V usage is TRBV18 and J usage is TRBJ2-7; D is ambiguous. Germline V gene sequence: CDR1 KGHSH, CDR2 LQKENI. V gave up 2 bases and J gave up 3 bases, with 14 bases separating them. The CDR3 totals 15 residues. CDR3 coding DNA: TGTGCCAGCTCACCAGGGTTTGACTCCGGCTACGAGCAGTACTTC. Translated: CASSPGFDSGYEQYF. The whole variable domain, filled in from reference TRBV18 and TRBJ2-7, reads NAGVMQNPRHLVRRRGQEARLRCSPMKGHSHVYWYRQLPEEGLKFMVYLQKENIIDESGMPKERFSAEFPKEGPSILRIQQVVRGDSAAYFCASSPGFDSGYEQYFGPGTRLTVT.

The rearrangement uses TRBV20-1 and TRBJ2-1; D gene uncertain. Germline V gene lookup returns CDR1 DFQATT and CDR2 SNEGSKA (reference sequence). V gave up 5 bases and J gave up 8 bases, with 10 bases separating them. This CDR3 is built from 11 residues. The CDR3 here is CSAPLSYEQFF. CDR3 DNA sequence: TGCAGTGCTCCACTAAGCTATGAGCAGTTCTTC.

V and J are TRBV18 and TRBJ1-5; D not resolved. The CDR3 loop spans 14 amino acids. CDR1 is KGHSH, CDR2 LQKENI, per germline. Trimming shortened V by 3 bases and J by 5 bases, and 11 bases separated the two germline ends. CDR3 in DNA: TGTGCCAGCTCACCCGGGAACGGGGATCAGCCCCAGCATTTT. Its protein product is CASSPGNGDQPQHF. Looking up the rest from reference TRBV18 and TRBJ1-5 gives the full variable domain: NAGVMQNPRHLVRRRGQEARLRCSPMKGHSHVYWYRQLPEEGLKFMVYLQKENIIDESGMPKERFSAEFPKEGPSILRIQQVVRGDSAAYFCASSPGNGDQPQHFGDGTRLSIL.

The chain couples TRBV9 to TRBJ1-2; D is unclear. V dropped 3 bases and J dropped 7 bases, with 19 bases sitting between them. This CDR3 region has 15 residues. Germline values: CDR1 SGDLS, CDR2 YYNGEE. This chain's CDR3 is CASSDYMGSSGGYTF. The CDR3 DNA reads TGTGCCAGCAGCGATTACATGGGATCCTCTGGTGGCTACACCTTC.

CDR3 residues: CASSEMGGLTDTQYF. Here the CDR3 DNA reads TGTGCCAGCAGTGAAATGGGGGGCCTCACAGATACGCAGTATTTT. V and J are TRBV6-1 and TRBJ2-3; the D gene could be TRBD1 or TRBD2 (6 bases each). This CDR3 has 15 amino acids. V shed 2 bases and J shed 2 bases, with 11 bases lying between them. Looked up from germline, CDR1 is MNHNS and CDR2 is SASEGT.

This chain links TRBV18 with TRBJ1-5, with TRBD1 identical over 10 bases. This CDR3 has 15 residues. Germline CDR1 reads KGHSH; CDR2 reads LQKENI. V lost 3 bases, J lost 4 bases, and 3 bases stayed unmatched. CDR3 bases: TGTGCCAGCTCACCCGCGGGACAGGGGAATCAGCCCCAGCATTTT. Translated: CASSPAGQGNQPQHF. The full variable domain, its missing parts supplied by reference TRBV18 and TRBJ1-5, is NAGVMQNPRHLVRRRGQEARLRCSPMKGHSHVYWYRQLPEEGLKFMVYLQKENIIDESGMPKERFSAEFPKEGPSILRIQQVVRGDSAAYFCASSPAGQGNQPQHFGDGTRLSIL.

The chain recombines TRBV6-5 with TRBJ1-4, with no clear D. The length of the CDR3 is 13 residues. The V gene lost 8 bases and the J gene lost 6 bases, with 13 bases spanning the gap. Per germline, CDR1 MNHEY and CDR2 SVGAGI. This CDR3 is CASRGRLDEKLFF. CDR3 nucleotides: TGTGCCAGCCGCGGACGACTAGATGAAAAACTGTTTTTT.

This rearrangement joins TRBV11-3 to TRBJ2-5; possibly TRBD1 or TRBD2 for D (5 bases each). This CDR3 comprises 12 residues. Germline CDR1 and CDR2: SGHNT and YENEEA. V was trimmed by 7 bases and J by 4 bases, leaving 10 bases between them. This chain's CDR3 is CASKKGRETQYF. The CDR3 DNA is TGTGCCAGCAAAAAGGGGAGAGAGACCCAGTACTTC.

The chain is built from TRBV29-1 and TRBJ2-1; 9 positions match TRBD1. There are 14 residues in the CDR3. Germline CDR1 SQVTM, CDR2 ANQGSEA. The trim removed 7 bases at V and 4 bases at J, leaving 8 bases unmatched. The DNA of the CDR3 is TGCAGCGGATCACCGGGACAGGGTTACAATGAGCAGTTCTTC. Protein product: CSGSPGQGYNEQFF.

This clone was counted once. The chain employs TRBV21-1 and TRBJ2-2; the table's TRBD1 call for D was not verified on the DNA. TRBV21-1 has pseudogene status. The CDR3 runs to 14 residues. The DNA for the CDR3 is TGTGCCGGGAAACCGGGACAGAACACCGGGGAGCTGTTTTTT. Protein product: CAGKPGQNTGELFF.

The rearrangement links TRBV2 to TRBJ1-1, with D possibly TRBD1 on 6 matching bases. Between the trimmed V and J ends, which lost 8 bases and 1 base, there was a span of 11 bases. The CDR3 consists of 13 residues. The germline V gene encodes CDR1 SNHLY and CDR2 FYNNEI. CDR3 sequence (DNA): TGTGCCAGCCCCGGGACAAAGAACACTGAAGCTTTCTTT. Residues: CASPGTKNTEAFF.

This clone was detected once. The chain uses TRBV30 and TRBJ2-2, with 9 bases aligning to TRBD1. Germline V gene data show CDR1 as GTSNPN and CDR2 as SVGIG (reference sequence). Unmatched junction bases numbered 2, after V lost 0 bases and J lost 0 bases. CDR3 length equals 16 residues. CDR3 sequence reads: CAWSVTGGSNTGELFF. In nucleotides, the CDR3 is TGTGCCTGGAGTGTAACAGGGGGCTCGAACACCGGGGAGCTGTTTTTT.

CDR3 protein: CASSYTRTGDYTF. The CDR3 nucleotides are TGTGCCAGCAGTTACACGAGGACAGGGGACTACACCTTC. This chain joins TRBV6-5 and TRBJ1-2; 9 bases are a match to TRBD1. In germline, CDR1 is MNHEY, CDR2 SVGAGI. V lost 2 bases to trimming and J lost 10 bases; unmatched junction nucleotides: 5. This CDR3 has 13 residues.

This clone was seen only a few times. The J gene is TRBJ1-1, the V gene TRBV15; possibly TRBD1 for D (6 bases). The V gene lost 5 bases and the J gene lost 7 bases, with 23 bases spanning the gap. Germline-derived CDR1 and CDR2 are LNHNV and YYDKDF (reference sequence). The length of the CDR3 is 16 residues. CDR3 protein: CATSGGQGYERSEAFF. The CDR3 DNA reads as TGTGCCACCAGCGGAGGGCAGGGGTACGAACGGAGTGAAGCTTTCTTT. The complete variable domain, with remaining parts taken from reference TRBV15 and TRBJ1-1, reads DAMVIQNPRYQVTQFGKPVTLSCSQTLNHNVMYWYQQKSSQAPKLLFHYYDKDFNNEADTPDNFQSRRPNTSFCFLDIRSPGLGDTAMYLCATSGGQGYERSEAFFGQGTRLTVV.

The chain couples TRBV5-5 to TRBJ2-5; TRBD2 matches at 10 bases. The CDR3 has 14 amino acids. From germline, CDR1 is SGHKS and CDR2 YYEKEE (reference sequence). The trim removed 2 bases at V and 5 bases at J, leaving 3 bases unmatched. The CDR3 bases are TGTGCCAGCAGCTTAGCGGGGGGGCAGGAGACCCAGTACTTC. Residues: CASSLAGGQETQYF.

The CDR3 DNA follows: TGTGCCAGCAGACCCCAGCGGGGGGGCAAGTTAGATACGCAGTATTTT. Its protein product is CASRPQRGGKLDTQYF. The genes are TRBV27 and TRBJ2-3; 10 positions match TRBD2. Germline V lookup: CDR1 MNHEY, CDR2 SMNVEV (reference sequence). V was pared by 6 bases and J by 5 bases, with 11 bases of the junction left unmatched. The CDR3 extends over 16 amino acids.

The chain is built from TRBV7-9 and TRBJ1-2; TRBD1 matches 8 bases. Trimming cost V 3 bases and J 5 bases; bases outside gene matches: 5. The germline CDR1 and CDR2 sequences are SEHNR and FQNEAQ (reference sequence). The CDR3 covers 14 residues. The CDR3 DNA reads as TGTGCCAGCAGCTTCCAGGGGGCAAATTATGGCTACACCTTC. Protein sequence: CASSFQGANYGYTF.

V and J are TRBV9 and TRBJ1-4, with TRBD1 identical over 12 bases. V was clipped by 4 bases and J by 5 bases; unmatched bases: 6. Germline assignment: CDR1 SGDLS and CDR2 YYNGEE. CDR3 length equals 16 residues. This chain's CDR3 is CASSRDRGRLNEKLFF. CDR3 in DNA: TGTGCCAGCAGCCGGGACAGGGGGCGATTAAATGAAAAACTGTTTTTT.

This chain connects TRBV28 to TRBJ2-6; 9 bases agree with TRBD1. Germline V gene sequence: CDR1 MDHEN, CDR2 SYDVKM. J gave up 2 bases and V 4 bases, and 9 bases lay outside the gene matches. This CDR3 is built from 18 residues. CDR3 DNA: TGTGCCAGCAGTTCCCCGGGACAGGGTGGCACTGGGGCCAACGTCCTGACTTTC. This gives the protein CASSSPGQGGTGANVLTF.

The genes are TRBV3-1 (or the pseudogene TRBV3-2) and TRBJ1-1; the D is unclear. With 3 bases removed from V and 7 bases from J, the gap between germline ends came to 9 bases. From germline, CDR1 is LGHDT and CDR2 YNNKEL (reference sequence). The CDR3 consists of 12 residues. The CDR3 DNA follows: TGTGCCAGCAGCCATCTCGGCGGTGAAGCTTTCTTT. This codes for CASSHLGGEAFF.